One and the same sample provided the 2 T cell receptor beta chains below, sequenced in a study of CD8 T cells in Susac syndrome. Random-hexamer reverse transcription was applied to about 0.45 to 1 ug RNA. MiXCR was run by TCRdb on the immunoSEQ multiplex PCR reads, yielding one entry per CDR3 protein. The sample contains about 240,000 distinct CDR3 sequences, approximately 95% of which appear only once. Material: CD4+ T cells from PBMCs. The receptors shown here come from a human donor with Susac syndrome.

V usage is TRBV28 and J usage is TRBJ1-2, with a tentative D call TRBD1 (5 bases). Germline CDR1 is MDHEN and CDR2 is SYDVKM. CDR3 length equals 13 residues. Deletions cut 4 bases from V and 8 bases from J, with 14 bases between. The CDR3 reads CASSSPGTMGYTF. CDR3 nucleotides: TGTGCCAGCAGTTCCCCAGGGACTATGGGCTACACCTTC.

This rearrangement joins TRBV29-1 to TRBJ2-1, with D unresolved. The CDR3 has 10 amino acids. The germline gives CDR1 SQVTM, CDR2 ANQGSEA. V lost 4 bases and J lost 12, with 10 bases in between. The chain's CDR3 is CSVVDGMQFF. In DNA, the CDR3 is TGCAGCGTTGTAGATGGAATGCAGTTCTTC.